A single sample is the source of the 2 T cell receptor beta chains below, sequenced in a study of beta chain features in type 1 diabetes. Findings and limits, study-wide: Shorter TCRB CDR3s, moderately but significantly so, were found in Type 1 diabetes patients in all four CD4+ subsets.

Their specific antigens are unknown. Since all of the isolated RNA was reverse transcribed, expressed TCRB transcripts were what got sequenced. TCRdb's table, derived via immunoSEQ multiplex PCR, lists solely in-frame clones and lacks some. The sample comprises about 650,000 clones, around 12% of which are singletons, and 0.095% to 0.15% rests with the top ten. Specimen: naive CD4+ T cells from blood. These receptors were obtained from a young man with type 1 diabetes.

A few counts support this clone. The chain is built from TRBV10-2 and TRBJ2-7, with D unclear. V was clipped by 4 bases and J by 1 base, with 5 bases between them. Germline CDR1 is WSHSY and CDR2 is SAAADI. The CDR3 extends over 12 amino acids. In DNA, the CDR3 is TGCGCCAGCAGTGTGGATTCCTACGAGCAGTACTTC. This translates into CASSVDSYEQYF.

This clone was detected only a few times. The J gene is TRBJ2-7, the V gene TRBV19; TRBD1 matches at 9 bases. This CDR3 contains 15 residues. CDR1 is LNHDA, CDR2 SQIVND, per germline (reference sequence). J lost 4 bases, V lost 7 bases, and 11 bases had no gene match. The CDR3 nucleotides are TGTGCCAGTACTCCGGAGACAGGGGGAGGATACGAGCAGTACTTC. Residues: CASTPETGGGYEQYF.